This T cell receptor (beta chain) was observed in a study of vaccination and CD4 T cells after COVID-19. Notes on this clonotype: Its antigen is as yet unknown.

Sequencing of cultured CD4+ T cell DNA used the Oncomine TCR Beta short-read assay. Each CDR3 protein is one row after TCRdb ran MiXCR on the PCR reads. The table has around 17,000 distinct CDR3 sequences, over 45% seen once. Germline loops: CDR1 SGHRS, CDR2 YFSETQ. Trimming shortened V by 0 bases and J by 4 bases, and 9 bases separated the two germline ends. The CDR3 extends over 14 amino acids. Time point indicated: late sampling 161 to 241 days after vaccination in a few convalescent patients. Treatment in this sample: approximately 9-day PBMC culture with coronavirus spike peptide pools or control peptides (ViraFEST assay).

The sequencing here drew on CD4+ T cells from blood, cultured in vitro, taken about 7 months after SARS-CoV-2 vaccination. This TCR came from a human donor who had recovered from COVID-19. V is TRBV5-1 and J is TRBJ2-3; perhaps D is TRBD1 or TRBD2 (6 bases each). CDR3 sequence reads: CASSLEGGPDTQYF. The CDR3 DNA follows: TGCGCCAGCAGCTTGGAGGGGGGACCAGATACGCAGTATTTT.